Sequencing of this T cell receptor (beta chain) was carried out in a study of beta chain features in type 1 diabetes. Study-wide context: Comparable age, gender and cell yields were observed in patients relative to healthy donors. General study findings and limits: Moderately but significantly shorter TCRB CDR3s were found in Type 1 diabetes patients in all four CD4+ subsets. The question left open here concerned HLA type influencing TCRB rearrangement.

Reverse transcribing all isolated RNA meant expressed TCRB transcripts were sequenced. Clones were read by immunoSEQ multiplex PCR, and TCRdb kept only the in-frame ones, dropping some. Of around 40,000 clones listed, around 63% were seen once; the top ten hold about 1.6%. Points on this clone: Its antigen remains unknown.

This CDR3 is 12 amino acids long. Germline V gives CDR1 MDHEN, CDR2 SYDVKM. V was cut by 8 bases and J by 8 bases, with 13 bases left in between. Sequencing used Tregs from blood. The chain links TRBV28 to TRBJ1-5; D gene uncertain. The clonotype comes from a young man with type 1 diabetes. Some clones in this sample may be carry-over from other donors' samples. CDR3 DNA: TGTGCCAGCTGCACAGTTCAGGAGCCCCAGCATTTT. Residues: CASCTVQEPQHF.